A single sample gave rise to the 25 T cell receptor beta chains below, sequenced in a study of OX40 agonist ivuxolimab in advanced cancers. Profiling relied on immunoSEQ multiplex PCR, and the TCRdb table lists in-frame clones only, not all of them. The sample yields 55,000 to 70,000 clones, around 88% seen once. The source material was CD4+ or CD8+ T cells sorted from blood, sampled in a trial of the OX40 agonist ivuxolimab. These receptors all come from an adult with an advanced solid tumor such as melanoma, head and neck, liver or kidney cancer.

CDR3 DNA sequence: TGCGCCAGCAGCTCCGGGCCGAACACCGGGGAGCTGTTTTTT. Protein: CASSSGPNTGELFF. The J gene is TRBJ2-2, the V gene TRBV5-1; D uncertain. Germline values: CDR1 SGHRS, CDR2 YFSETQ. Trimming took off 3 bases at V and 0 bases at J, with 6 bases between the two ends. There are 14 residues in the CDR3.

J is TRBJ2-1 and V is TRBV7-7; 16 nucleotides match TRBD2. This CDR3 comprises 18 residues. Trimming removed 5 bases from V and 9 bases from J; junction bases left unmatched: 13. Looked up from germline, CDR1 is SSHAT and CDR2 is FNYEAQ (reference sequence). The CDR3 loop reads CASSLGTSGGAFLSEQFF. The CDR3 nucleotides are TGTGCCAGCAGCCTAGGGACTAGCGGGGGGGCTTTCTTGAGTGAGCAGTTCTTC.

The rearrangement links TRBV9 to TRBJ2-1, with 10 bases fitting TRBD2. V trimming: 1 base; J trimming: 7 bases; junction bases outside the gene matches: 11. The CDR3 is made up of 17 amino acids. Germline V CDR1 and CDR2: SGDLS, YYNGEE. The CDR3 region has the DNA TGTGCCAGCAGCGTAACCCGGAGAAGCGGGGGGGCGAATGAGCAGTTCTTC. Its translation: CASSVTRRSGGANEQFF.

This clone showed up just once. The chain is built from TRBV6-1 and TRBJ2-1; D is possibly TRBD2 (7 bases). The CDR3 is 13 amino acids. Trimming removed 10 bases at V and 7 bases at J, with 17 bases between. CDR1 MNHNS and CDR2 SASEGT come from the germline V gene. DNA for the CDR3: TGTGCCACTCGGGGGGCGGGAAGAAATGAGCAGTTCTTC. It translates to CATRGAGRNEQFF.

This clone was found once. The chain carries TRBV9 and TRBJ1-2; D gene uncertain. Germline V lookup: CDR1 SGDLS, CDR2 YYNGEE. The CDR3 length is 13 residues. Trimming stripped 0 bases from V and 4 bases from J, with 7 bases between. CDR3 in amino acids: CASSVGKSYGYTF. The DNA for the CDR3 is TGTGCCAGCAGCGTAGGTAAAAGCTATGGCTACACCTTC.

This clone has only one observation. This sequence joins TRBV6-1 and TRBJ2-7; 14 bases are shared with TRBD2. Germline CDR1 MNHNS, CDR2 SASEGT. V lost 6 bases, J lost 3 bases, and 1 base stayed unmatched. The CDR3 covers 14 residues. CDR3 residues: CASRGLAGDYEQYF. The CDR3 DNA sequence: TGTGCCAGCAGGGGACTAGCGGGGGACTACGAGCAGTACTTC.

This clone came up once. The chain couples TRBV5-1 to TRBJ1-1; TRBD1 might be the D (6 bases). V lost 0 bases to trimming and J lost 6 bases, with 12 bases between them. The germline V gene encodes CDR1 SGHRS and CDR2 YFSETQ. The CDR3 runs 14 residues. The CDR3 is CASSLGQGKPEAFF. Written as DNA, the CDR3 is TGCGCCAGCAGCTTGGGCCAGGGGAAACCTGAAGCTTTCTTT.

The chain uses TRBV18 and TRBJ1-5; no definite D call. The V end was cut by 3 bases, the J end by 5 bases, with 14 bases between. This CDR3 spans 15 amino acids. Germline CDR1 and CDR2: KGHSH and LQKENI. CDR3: CASSPGGARDQPQHF. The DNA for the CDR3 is TGTGCCAGCTCACCCGGCGGTGCCCGGGATCAGCCCCAGCATTTT.

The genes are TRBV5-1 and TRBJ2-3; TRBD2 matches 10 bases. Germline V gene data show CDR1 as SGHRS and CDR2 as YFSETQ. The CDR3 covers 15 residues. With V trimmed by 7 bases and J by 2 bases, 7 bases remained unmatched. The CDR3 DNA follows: TGCGCCAGCGGCTCTAGCGGGAGCAACACAGATACGCAGTATTTT. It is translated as CASGSSGSNTDTQYF.

The CDR3 DNA sequence: TGTGCCAGCAGTTACGGCGGGAGGATCGATGAGCAGTTCTTC. Translated, it gives CASSYGGRIDEQFF. This rearrangement joins TRBV6-5 to TRBJ2-1, with 8 bases fitting TRBD2. Looked up from germline, CDR1 is MNHEY and CDR2 is SVGAGI. Losses at the gene ends were 2 bases for V and 8 bases for J; bases not matched to a gene: 5. This CDR3 has 14 amino acids.

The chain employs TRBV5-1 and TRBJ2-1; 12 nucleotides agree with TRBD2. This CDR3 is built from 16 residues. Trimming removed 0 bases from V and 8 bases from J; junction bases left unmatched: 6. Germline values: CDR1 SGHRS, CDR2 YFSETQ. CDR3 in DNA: TGCGCCAGCAGCTTGGGGACTAGCGGGAAATTTGATGAGCAGTTCTTC. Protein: CASSLGTSGKFDEQFF.

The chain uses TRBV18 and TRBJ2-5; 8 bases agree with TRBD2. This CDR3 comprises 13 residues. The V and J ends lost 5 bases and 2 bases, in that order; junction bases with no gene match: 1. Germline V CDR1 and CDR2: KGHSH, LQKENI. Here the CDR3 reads CASSGLAQETQYF. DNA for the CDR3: TGTGCCAGCTCAGGACTAGCTCAAGAGACCCAGTACTTC.

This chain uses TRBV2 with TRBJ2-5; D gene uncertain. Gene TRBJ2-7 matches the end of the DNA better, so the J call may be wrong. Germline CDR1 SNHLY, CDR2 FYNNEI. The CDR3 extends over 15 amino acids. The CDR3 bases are TGTGCCACCTCACCGGCCGGTAAATCTACTGGCGAGCAGTACTTC. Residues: CATSPAGKSTGEQYF.

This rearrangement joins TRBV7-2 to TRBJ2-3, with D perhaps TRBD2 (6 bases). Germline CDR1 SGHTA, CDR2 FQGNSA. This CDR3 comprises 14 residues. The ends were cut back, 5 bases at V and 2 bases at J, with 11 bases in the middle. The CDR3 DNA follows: TGTGCCAGCAGCCCCGGGGGATACACAGATACGCAGTATTTT. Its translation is CASSPGGYTDTQYF. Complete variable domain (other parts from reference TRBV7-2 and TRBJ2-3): GAGVSQSPSNKVTEKGKDVELRCDPISGHTALYWYRQSLGQGLEFLIYFQGNSAPDKSGLPSDRFSAERTGGSVSTLTIQRTQQEDSAVYLCASSPGGYTDTQYFGPGTRLTVL.

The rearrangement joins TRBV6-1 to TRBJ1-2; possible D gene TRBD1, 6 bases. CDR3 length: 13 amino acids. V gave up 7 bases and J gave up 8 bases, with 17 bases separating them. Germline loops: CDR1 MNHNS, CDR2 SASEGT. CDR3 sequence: CASIPGLGGGYTF. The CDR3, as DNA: TGTGCCAGCATCCCCGGGCTGGGGGGCGGCTACACCTTC.

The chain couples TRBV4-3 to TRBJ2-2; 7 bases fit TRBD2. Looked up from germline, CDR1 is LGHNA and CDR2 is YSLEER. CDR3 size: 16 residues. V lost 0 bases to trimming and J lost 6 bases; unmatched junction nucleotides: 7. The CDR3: CASSQELGGLAGELFF. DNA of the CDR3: TGCGCCAGCAGCCAAGAATTGGGAGGGTTAGCCGGGGAGCTGTTTTTT.

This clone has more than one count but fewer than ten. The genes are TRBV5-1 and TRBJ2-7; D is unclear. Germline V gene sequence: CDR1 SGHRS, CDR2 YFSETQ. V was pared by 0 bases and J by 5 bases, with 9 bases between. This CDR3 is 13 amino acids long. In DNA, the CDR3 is TGCGCCAGCAGCTTGGCCTCCCAGAACGAGCAGTACTTC. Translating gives CASSLASQNEQYF. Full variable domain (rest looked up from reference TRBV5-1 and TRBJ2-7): KAGVTQTPRYLIKTRGQQVTLSCSPISGHRSVSWYQQTPGQGLQFLFEYFSETQRNKGNFPGRFSGRQFSNSRSEMNVSTLELGDSALYLCASSLASQNEQYFGPGTRLTVT.

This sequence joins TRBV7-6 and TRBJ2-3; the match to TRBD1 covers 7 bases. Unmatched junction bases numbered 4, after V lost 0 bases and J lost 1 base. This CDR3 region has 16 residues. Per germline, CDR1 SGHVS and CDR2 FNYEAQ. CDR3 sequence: CASSLAGGKGTDTQYF. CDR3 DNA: TGTGCCAGCAGCTTAGCAGGGGGCAAGGGCACAGATACGCAGTATTTT.

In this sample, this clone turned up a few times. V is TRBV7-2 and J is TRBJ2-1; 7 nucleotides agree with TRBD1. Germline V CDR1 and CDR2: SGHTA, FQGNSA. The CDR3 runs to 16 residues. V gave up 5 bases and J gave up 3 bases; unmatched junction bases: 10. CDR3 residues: CASSPRQGSGYNEQFF. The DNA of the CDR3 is TGTGCCAGCAGCCCGAGACAGGGTAGTGGCTACAATGAGCAGTTCTTC.

CDR3: CASSMWDRGSDTQYF. The CDR3 DNA reads as TGTGCCAGTAGTATGTGGGACAGGGGATCAGATACGCAGTATTTT. The V call is TRBV19, the J call TRBJ2-3, with 10 positions matching TRBD1. Trimming removed 3 bases from V and 4 bases from J; junction bases left unmatched: 4. CDR1 and CDR2 (germline): LNHDA, SQIVND (reference sequence). This CDR3 is built from 15 residues.

The CDR3 coding sequence is TGTGCCAGCAGTTTCGGTCACTCTGGGGCCAACGTCCTGACTTTC. Translating gives CASSFGHSGANVLTF. J is TRBJ2-6 and V is TRBV27, with D uncertain. Between the trimmed V and J ends, which lost 3 bases and 0 bases, there was a span of 6 bases. In germline, CDR1 is MNHEY, CDR2 SMNVEV (reference sequence). The CDR3 has 15 amino acids. Full variable domain (missing parts from reference TRBV27 and TRBJ2-6): EAQVTQNPRYLITVTGKKLTVTCSQNMNHEYMSWYRQDPGLGLRQIYYSMNVEVTDKGDVPEGYKVSRKEKRNFPLILESPSPNQTSLYFCASSFGHSGANVLTFGAGSRLTVL.

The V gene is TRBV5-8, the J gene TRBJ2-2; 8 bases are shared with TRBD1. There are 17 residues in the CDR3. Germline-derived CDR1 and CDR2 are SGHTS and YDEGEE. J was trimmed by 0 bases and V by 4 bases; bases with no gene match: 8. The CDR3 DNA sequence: TGTGCCAGCAGCCGCTCGGGACAGGCTGCGAACACCGGGGAGCTGTTTTTT. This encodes CASSRSGQAANTGELFF. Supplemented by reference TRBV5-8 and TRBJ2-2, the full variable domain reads EAGVTQSPTHLIKTRGQQATLRCSPISGHTSVYWYQQALGLGLQFLLWYDEGEERNRGNFPPRFSGRQFPNYSSELNVNALELEDSALYLCASSRSGQAANTGELFFGEGSRLTVL.

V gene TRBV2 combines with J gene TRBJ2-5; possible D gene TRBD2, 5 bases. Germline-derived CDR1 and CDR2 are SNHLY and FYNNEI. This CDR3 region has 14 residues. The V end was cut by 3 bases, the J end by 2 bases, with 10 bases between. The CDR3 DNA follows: TGTGCCAGCAGTGAGACCCGGGGACAAGAGACCCAGTACTTC. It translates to CASSETRGQETQYF.

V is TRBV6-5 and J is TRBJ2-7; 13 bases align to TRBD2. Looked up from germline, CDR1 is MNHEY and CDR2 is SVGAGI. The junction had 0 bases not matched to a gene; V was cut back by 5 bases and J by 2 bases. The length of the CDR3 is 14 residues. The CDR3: CASSGTSGTYEQYF. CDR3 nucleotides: TGTGCCAGCAGTGGGACTAGCGGGACCTACGAGCAGTACTTC.

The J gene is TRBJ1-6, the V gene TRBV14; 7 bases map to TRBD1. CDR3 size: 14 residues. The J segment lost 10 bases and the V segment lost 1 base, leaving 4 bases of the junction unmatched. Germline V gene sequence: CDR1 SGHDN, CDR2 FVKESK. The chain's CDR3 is CASSQGYRGSPLHF. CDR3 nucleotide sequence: TGTGCCAGCAGCCAAGGGTACAGGGGCTCACCCCTCCACTTT.